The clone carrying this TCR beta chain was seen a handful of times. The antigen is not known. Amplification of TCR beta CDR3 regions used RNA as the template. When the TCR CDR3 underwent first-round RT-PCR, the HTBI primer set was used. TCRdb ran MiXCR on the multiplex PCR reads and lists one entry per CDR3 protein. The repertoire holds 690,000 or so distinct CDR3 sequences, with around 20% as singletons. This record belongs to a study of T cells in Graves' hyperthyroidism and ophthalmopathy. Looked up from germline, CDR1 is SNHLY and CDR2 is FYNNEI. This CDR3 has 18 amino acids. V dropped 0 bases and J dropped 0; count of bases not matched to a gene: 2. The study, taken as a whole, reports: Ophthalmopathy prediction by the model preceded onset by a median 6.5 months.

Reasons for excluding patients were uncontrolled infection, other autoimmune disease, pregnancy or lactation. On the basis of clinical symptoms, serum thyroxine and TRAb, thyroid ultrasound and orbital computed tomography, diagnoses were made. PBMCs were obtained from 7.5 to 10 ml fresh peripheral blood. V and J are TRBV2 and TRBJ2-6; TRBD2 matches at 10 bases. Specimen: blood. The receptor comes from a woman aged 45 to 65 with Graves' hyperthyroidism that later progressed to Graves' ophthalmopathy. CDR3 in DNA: TGTGCCAGCAGTGAAGCGCTAGCGGGGGACTCTGGGGCCAACGTCCTGACTTTC. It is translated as CASSEALAGDSGANVLTF. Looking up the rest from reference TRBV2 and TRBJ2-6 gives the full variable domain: EPEVTQTPSHQVTQMGQEVILRCVPISNHLYFYWYRQILGQKVEFLVSFYNNEISEKSEIFDDQFSVERPDGSNFTLKIRSTKLEDSAMYFCASSEALAGDSGANVLTFGAGSRLTVL.